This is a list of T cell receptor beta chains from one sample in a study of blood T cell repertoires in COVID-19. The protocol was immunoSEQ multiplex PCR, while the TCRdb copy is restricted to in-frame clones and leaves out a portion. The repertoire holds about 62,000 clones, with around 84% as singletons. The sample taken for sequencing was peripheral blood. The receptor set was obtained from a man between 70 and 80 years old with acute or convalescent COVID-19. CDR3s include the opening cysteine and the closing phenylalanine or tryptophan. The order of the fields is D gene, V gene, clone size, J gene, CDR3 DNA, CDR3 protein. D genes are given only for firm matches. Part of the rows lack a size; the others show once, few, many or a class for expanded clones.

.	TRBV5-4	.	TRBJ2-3	TGTGCCAGCAGCTCCTACACAGATACGCAGTATTTT	CASSSYTDTQYF
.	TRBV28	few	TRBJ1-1	TGTGCCAGCCGTGAAACTAACACTGAAGCTTTCTTT	CASRETNTEAFF
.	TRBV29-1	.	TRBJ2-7	TGCAGCGTTGAGGCCCCCTTCAGCGAGCAGTACTTC	CSVEAPFSEQYF
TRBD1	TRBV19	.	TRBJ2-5	TGTGCCAGTAGTCGAGGACAGGGCCAAGAGACCCAGTACTTC	CASSRGQGQETQYF
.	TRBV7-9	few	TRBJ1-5	TGTGCCAGCAGCTTAATGGGAGGCAATCAGCCCCAGCATTTT	CASSLMGGNQPQHF
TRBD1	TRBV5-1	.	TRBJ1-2	TGCGCCAGCACTCGGGGACAGGGCCACTACACCTTC	CASTRGQGHYTF
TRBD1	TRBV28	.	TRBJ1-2	TGTGCCAGCAGTTTATGGGGACAGGGGGGTGGCTACACCTTC	CASSLWGQGGGYTF
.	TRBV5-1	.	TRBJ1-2	TGCGCCAGCAGCTTGACTGCTGATGGCTACACCTTC	CASSLTADGYTF
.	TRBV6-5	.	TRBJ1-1	TGTGCCAGCAGTTACACGGGAGGAGTCACTGAAGCTTTCTTT	CASSYTGGVTEAFF
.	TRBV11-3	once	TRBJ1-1	TGTGCCAGCAGCACCGGACAGAAGAACACTGAAGCTTTCTTT	CASSTGQKNTEAFF
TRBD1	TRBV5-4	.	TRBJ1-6	TGTGCCAGCAGCCCGAAAACAGGGGGCCGGGATTCACCCCTCCACTTT	CASSPKTGGRDSPLHF
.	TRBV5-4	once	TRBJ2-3	TGTGCCAGCCACAACACAGATACGCAGTATTTT	CASHNTDTQYF
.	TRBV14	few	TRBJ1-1	TGTGCCAGCAGCCAAGATGGGTTCTTGTCCCGGAACACAGGAGGGGACACTGAAGCTTTCTTT	CASSQDGFLSRNTGGDTEAFF
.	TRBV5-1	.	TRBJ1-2	TGCGCCAGCAGCTCAAAACCAACGGGGGATGGCTACACCTTC	CASSSKPTGDGYTF
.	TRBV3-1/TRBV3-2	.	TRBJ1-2	TGTGCCAGCAGCCAGGGGCGATTCTATGGCTACACCTTC	CASSQGRFYGYTF
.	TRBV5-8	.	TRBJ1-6	TGTGCCAGCAGCTTGGTCCCGAGACAGGTAAGCTCCTATAATTCACCCCTCCACTTT	CASSLVPRQVSSYNSPLHF
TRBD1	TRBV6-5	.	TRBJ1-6	TGTGCCAGCAGTACCCGGACAGGAGGTTCACCCCTCCACTTT	CASSTRTGGSPLHF
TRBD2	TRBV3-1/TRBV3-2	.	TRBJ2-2	TGTGCCAGCAGCCCCCTAGCGGGGGATACCGGGGAGCTGTTTTTT	CASSPLAGDTGELFF
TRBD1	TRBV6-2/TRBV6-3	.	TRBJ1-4	TGTGCCAGCAGCGACAGGGTGTCCAGGGAAAAACTGTTTTTT	CASSDRVSREKLFF
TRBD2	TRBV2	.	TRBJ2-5	TGTGCCAGCAGTGATGGACTAGCGGAAGAGACCCAGTACTTC	CASSDGLAEETQYF
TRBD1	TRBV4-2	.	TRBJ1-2	TGTGCCAGCAGCCAAGTCGACAGGGATTTATATGGCTACACCTTC	CASSQVDRDLYGYTF
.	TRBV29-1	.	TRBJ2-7	TGCAGCGTTGAAGACCAGGGGGGAAACGAGCAGTACTTC	CSVEDQGGNEQYF
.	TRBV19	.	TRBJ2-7	TGTGCCAGTAGTATCTCTGTTACTGCGTACGAGCAGTACTTC	CASSISVTAYEQYF